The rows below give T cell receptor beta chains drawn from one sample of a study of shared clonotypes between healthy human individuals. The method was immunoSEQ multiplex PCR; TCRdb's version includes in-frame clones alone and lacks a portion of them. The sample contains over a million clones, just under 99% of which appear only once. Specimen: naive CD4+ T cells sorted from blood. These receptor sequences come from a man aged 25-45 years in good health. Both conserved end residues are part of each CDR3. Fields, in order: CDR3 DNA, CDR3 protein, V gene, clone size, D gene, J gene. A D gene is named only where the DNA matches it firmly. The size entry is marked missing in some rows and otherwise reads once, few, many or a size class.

CDR3 DNA: TGTGCCAGCAGTGAAGCGCTATGGCTAGCGGGACCCTTAGCCAAAAACATTCAGTACTTC; CDR3 protein: CASSEALWLAGPLAKNIQYF; V gene: TRBV6-1; clone size: -; D gene: TRBD2; J gene: TRBJ2-4
CDR3 DNA: TGCAGCGTTGCCCGAGGGGGAAACTTGGCTTTCTTT; CDR3 protein: CSVARGGNLAFF; V gene: TRBV29-1; clone size: -; D gene: -; J gene: TRBJ1-1
CDR3 DNA: TGTGCCAGCAGCCTGCAGGCGGGCGGGAGATCCTACAATGAGCAGTTCTTC; CDR3 protein: CASSLQAGGRSYNEQFF; V gene: TRBV5-6; clone size: -; D gene: TRBD2; J gene: TRBJ2-1
CDR3 DNA: TGTGCCAGCAGCCACCTAGCGCTCCACGGAAATGAGCAGTTCTTC; CDR3 protein: CASSHLALHGNEQFF; V gene: TRBV5-4; clone size: -; D gene: -; J gene: TRBJ2-1
CDR3 DNA: TGTGCCAGCAGACCCCGTGACACAGATACGCAGTATTTT; CDR3 protein: CASRPRDTDTQYF; V gene: TRBV5-4; clone size: -; D gene: -; J gene: TRBJ2-3
CDR3 DNA: TGTGCCAGCGAGAACACCGGGGAGCTGTTTTTT; CDR3 protein: CASENTGELFF; V gene: TRBV18; clone size: -; D gene: -; J gene: TRBJ2-2
CDR3 DNA: TGTGCCAGTAGTACCGATATGGGGGGCCTGGTTCGTAGCACAGATACGCAGTATTTT; CDR3 protein: CASSTDMGGLVRSTDTQYF; V gene: TRBV19; clone size: -; D gene: -; J gene: TRBJ2-3
CDR3 DNA: TGTGCCAGCAGCCTAGCGGGAGCCAACAATGAGCAGTTCTTC; CDR3 protein: CASSLAGANNEQFF; V gene: TRBV7-3; clone size: -; D gene: TRBD2; J gene: TRBJ2-1
CDR3 DNA: TGTGCCAGCAGTTCCCGTTTTGGGGGAAAGACGGGAGCATCCCATGAGCAGTTCTTC; CDR3 protein: CASSSRFGGKTGASHEQFF; V gene: TRBV27; clone size: -; D gene: -; J gene: TRBJ2-1
CDR3 DNA: TGCAGCGTTGTGGCACCATTGAACACTGAAGCTTTCTTT; CDR3 protein: CSVVAPLNTEAFF; V gene: TRBV29-1; clone size: -; D gene: -; J gene: TRBJ1-1
CDR3 DNA: TGTGCCTGGAGTGTAAAGGGAGGGAAAGAGCAGTACTTC; CDR3 protein: CAWSVKGGKEQYF; V gene: TRBV30; clone size: -; D gene: TRBD2; J gene: TRBJ2-7
CDR3 DNA: TGTGCCAGCAGTTCCCCGGCAGGGGGCCTGATGAACACTGAAGCTTTCTTT; CDR3 protein: CASSSPAGGLMNTEAFF; V gene: TRBV28; clone size: -; D gene: TRBD1; J gene: TRBJ1-1
CDR3 DNA: TGTGCCAGCAGTACGGACAGGAACACTGAAGCTTTCTTT; CDR3 protein: CASSTDRNTEAFF; V gene: TRBV6-5; clone size: -; D gene: -; J gene: TRBJ1-1
CDR3 DNA: TGTGCCAGCAGGCGAAGAGACAGGGGTCCGGCCGAGCAGTACTTC; CDR3 protein: CASRRRDRGPAEQYF; V gene: TRBV5-6; clone size: -; D gene: TRBD1; J gene: TRBJ2-7
CDR3 DNA: TGTGCCACCGGGGTCTCCTACAATGAGCAGTTCTTC; CDR3 protein: CATGVSYNEQFF; V gene: TRBV28; clone size: -; D gene: -; J gene: TRBJ2-1
CDR3 DNA: TGTGCCCAGGTTGCGGGTGGGTCCTACGAGCAGTACTTC; CDR3 protein: CAQVAGGSYEQYF; V gene: TRBV30; clone size: -; D gene: -; J gene: TRBJ2-7
CDR3 DNA: TGTGCCAGCAGCCAAGAGGATGAGCAGTTCTTC; CDR3 protein: CASSQEDEQFF; V gene: TRBV4-2; clone size: -; D gene: -; J gene: TRBJ2-1
CDR3 DNA: TGTGCCAGCAGCTCTAAGGAGTTTAGCGTGGGATCCTACGAGCAGTACTTC; CDR3 protein: CASSSKEFSVGSYEQYF; V gene: TRBV13; clone size: -; D gene: -; J gene: TRBJ2-7
CDR3 DNA: TGTGCCAGTAGTATAACTAGCGCCTATTACAATGAGCAGTTCTTC; CDR3 protein: CASSITSAYYNEQFF; V gene: TRBV19; clone size: -; D gene: TRBD2; J gene: TRBJ2-1
CDR3 DNA: TGTGCCACCGCTAGGGACAGGGGTCCGGATGAGCAGTTCTTC; CDR3 protein: CATARDRGPDEQFF; V gene: TRBV6-1; clone size: -; D gene: TRBD1; J gene: TRBJ2-1
CDR3 DNA: TGCAGCGCCCCGGACAGGGCCGAGACCCAGTACTTC; CDR3 protein: CSAPDRAETQYF; V gene: TRBV29-1; clone size: -; D gene: TRBD1; J gene: TRBJ2-5
CDR3 DNA: TGCGCCAGCAGCGACGGGGGCTTTCGATACGAGCAGTACTTC; CDR3 protein: CASSDGGFRYEQYF; V gene: TRBV5-1; clone size: -; D gene: -; J gene: TRBJ2-7
CDR3 DNA: TGTGCCAGCTCGTACCAAGAGACCCAGTACTTC; CDR3 protein: CASSYQETQYF; V gene: TRBV18; clone size: -; D gene: -; J gene: TRBJ2-5
CDR3 DNA: TGTGCCAGCAGACCCCCGGGACTAGCGGGAAAGTTTGCGGTAGCCGGGGAGCTGTTTTTT; CDR3 protein: CASRPPGLAGKFAVAGELFF; V gene: TRBV28; clone size: -; D gene: TRBD2; J gene: TRBJ2-2
CDR3 DNA: TGTGCCAGCAGTACCACTAGCGGGGCTACAGATACGCAGTATTTT; CDR3 protein: CASSTTSGATDTQYF; V gene: TRBV6-5; clone size: -; D gene: TRBD2; J gene: TRBJ2-3
CDR3 DNA: TGTGCCAGCAGTACTTTAGCGGGAGACGGCACAGATACGCAGTATTTT; CDR3 protein: CASSTLAGDGTDTQYF; V gene: TRBV6-6; clone size: -; D gene: TRBD2; J gene: TRBJ2-3
CDR3 DNA: TGTGCCAGCAGCCGAGACAGGGTTTCCTACACAGATACGCAGTATTTT; CDR3 protein: CASSRDRVSYTDTQYF; V gene: TRBV7-2; clone size: -; D gene: TRBD1; J gene: TRBJ2-3
CDR3 DNA: TGTGCCAGCAGTTTAAGCCTAGTTGAGACCCAGTACTTC; CDR3 protein: CASSLSLVETQYF; V gene: TRBV28; clone size: -; D gene: -; J gene: TRBJ2-5
CDR3 DNA: TGTGCCAGCAGCTACGGGGGCCGGGGGGGCACAGATACGCAGTATTTT; CDR3 protein: CASSYGGRGGTDTQYF; V gene: TRBV5-4; clone size: -; D gene: -; J gene: TRBJ2-3
CDR3 DNA: TGTGCCAGCAGCTTTTCTAGCGGGAGGGCGGGAGAGACCCAGTACTTC; CDR3 protein: CASSFSSGRAGETQYF; V gene: TRBV7-6; clone size: -; D gene: TRBD2; J gene: TRBJ2-5
CDR3 DNA: TGTGCCAGCAGTGAAAGGGGGGCAAGTTCCTACAATGAGCAGTTCTTC; CDR3 protein: CASSERGASSYNEQFF; V gene: TRBV2; clone size: -; D gene: -; J gene: TRBJ2-1
CDR3 DNA: TGTGCCAGCAGCTTACTTTCCAGGGGGAACACCGGGGAGCTGTTTTTT; CDR3 protein: CASSLLSRGNTGELFF; V gene: TRBV7-7; clone size: -; D gene: -; J gene: TRBJ2-2
CDR3 DNA: TGTGCCAGCTCTCAAGACGGCACATATAGCAATCAGCCCCAGCATTTT; CDR3 protein: CASSQDGTYSNQPQHF; V gene: TRBV18; clone size: -; D gene: -; J gene: TRBJ1-5
CDR3 DNA: TGTGCCAGCAGCCGTGGTGGCCAAGAGACCCAGTACTTC; CDR3 protein: CASSRGGQETQYF; V gene: TRBV11-3; clone size: -; D gene: -; J gene: TRBJ2-5
CDR3 DNA: TGCGCCAGCAGCCAACACCCGGGGGAGCCGAACACTGAAGCTTTCTTT; CDR3 protein: CASSQHPGEPNTEAFF; V gene: TRBV4-1; clone size: -; D gene: -; J gene: TRBJ1-1
CDR3 DNA: TGTGCCAGCTCACCACGCCCAGGGGATCAGCCCCAGCATTTT; CDR3 protein: CASSPRPGDQPQHF; V gene: TRBV18; clone size: once; D gene: -; J gene: TRBJ1-5
CDR3 DNA: TGTGCCAGCACCCCCGTGAAGGGCCACAACCGAATTACGAGCAGCTACTTC; CDR3 protein: CASTPVKGHNRITSSYF; V gene: TRBV28; clone size: -; D gene: -; J gene: TRBJ2-7
CDR3 DNA: TGTGCCAGCCTAATAGCGAGCGGCGCAGATACGCAGTATTTT; CDR3 protein: CASLIASGADTQYF; V gene: TRBV28; clone size: -; D gene: -; J gene: TRBJ2-3
CDR3 DNA: TGTGCCAGCAGTGCTTACAGGGGAGGACCTTACAATGAGCAGTTCTTC; CDR3 protein: CASSAYRGGPYNEQFF; V gene: TRBV6-4; clone size: -; D gene: -; J gene: TRBJ2-1
CDR3 DNA: TGTGCCAGCAGCTTGGGACTAGCGGGAGAGACCCAGTACTTC; CDR3 protein: CASSLGLAGETQYF; V gene: TRBV9; clone size: -; D gene: TRBD2; J gene: TRBJ2-5
CDR3 DNA: TGTGCCAGTAGTATTCAGGGTTTTTCCACAGATACGCAGTATTTT; CDR3 protein: CASSIQGFSTDTQYF; V gene: TRBV19; clone size: -; D gene: -; J gene: TRBJ2-3